This entry lists 27 T cell receptor beta chains sequenced from one sample in a study of cytomegalovirus exposure and HLA in healthy donors. This PCR relied on a set of 60 Vbeta primers and 13 Jbeta primers. Measured with immunoSEQ multiplex PCR; TCRdb has only the in-frame clones, and not every one. The sample shows about 180,000 clones, around 79% of them seen only once. The sequencing input was PBMCs. Receptors were obtained from a woman aged 50 to 65 in good health and CMV-seronegative.

J is TRBJ1-1 and V is TRBV30; a possible D gene is TRBD1 (5 bases). The CDR3 is 14 residues long. Deletions cut 2 bases from V and 2 bases from J, with 12 bases between. CDR1 and CDR2 from the germline V gene are GTSNPN and SVGIG (reference sequence). In nucleotides, the CDR3 is TGTGCCTGGAGTAAAGGACAAAGAAACACTGAAGCTTTCTTT. Its protein product is CAWSKGQRNTEAFF.

The V gene is TRBV9, the J gene TRBJ1-2; D not resolved. Germline V gene data show CDR1 as SGDLS and CDR2 as YYNGEE. V was pared by 0 bases and J by 8 bases, with 11 bases between. CDR3 length: 13 amino acids. The CDR3 loop reads CASSVDPTLGYTF. Here the CDR3 DNA reads TGTGCCAGCAGCGTAGATCCGACACTCGGCTACACCTTC. Together with reference TRBV9 and TRBJ1-2, the CDR3 gives the full variable domain: DSGVTQTPKHLITATGQRVTLRCSPRSGDLSVYWYQQSLDQGLQFLIQYYNGEERAKGNILERFSAQQFPDLHSELNLSSLELGDSALYFCASSVDPTLGYTFGSGTRLTVV.

Only a few counts were recorded for this clone. The chain joins TRBV4-1 to TRBJ2-4; D is perhaps TRBD2 (6 bases). Trimming removed 6 bases at V and 0 bases at J, with 21 bases between. The CDR3 is 18 amino acids. The germline gives CDR1 MGHRA, CDR2 YSYEKL. In DNA form, the CDR3 reads TGCGCCAGCAGTTCCGTAGGGACCGAGCGGGTAGCCAAAAACATTCAGTACTTC. Its translation is CASSSVGTERVAKNIQYF.

The chain employs TRBV7-2 and TRBJ1-3; 10 bases fit TRBD1. The CDR3 spans 16 residues. Per the germline V gene, CDR1 is SGHTA and CDR2 is FQGNSA. V dropped 5 bases and J dropped 5; count of bases not matched to a gene: 9. CDR3 amino acids: CASSPLGQGFRNTIYF. The DNA for the CDR3 is TGTGCCAGCAGCCCCTTGGGACAGGGGTTTAGAAACACCATATATTTT.

This chain connects TRBV2 to TRBJ1-5; possible D gene TRBD1, 5 bases. V was cut by 4 bases and J by 7 bases, with 5 bases left in between. Germline-derived CDR1 and CDR2 are SNHLY and FYNNEI. The CDR3 is 11 residues long. DNA of the CDR3: TGTGCCAGCAGTGCAGGGCAGCCCCAGCATTTT. This gives the protein CASSAGQPQHF. The full variable domain, with the rest looked up from reference TRBV2 and TRBJ1-5, is EPEVTQTPSHQVTQMGQEVILRCVPISNHLYFYWYRQILGQKVEFLVSFYNNEISEKSEIFDDQFSVERPDGSNFTLKIRSTKLEDSAMYFCASSAGQPQHFGDGTRLSIL.

V is TRBV9 and J is TRBJ1-1; no clear D gene. The CDR3 is 12 amino acids. Trimming took off 0 bases at V and 7 bases at J, with 7 bases between the two ends. The germline CDR1 and CDR2 sequences are SGDLS and YYNGEE. CDR3 sequence (DNA): TGTGCCAGCAGCGTAGAAGGAGGTGAAGCTTTCTTT. Translation: CASSVEGGEAFF. Looking up the rest from reference TRBV9 and TRBJ1-1 gives the full variable domain: DSGVTQTPKHLITATGQRVTLRCSPRSGDLSVYWYQQSLDQGLQFLIQYYNGEERAKGNILERFSAQQFPDLHSELNLSSLELGDSALYFCASSVEGGEAFFGQGTRLTVV.

The sample holds one count of this clone. The chain couples TRBV7-2 to TRBJ2-5; 11 bases are a match to TRBD1. Germline trimming cut 4 bases from V and 4 bases from J; bases unmatched to any gene: 2. The germline V gene has CDR1 SGHTA and CDR2 FQGNSA. The length of the CDR3 is 14 residues. The CDR3 sequence: CASSSGTGGETQYF. For the CDR3, the DNA is TGTGCCAGCAGCTCCGGGACAGGGGGAGAGACCCAGTACTTC.

The V call is TRBV27, the J call TRBJ1-1; D gene uncertain. The CDR3 has 15 amino acids. V was shortened by 5 bases and J by 4 bases, with 17 bases between the two germline ends. Germline V lookup: CDR1 MNHEY, CDR2 SMNVEV (reference sequence). As DNA, the CDR3 is TGTGCCAGCAGTAGAGTCCGGCAGGTGAGCACTGAAGCTTTCTTT. Encoded protein: CASSRVRQVSTEAFF.

This clone was picked up a small number of times. The rearrangement links TRBV5-1 to TRBJ1-1; 8 nucleotides align to TRBD1. V lost 4 bases and J lost 3; bases outside the gene matches: 8. Germline-derived CDR1 and CDR2 are SGHRS and YFSETQ. The CDR3 extends over 15 amino acids. The CDR3 coding sequence is TGCGCCAGCAGCCGGACAGGGCCCCTAGACACTGAAGCTTTCTTT. It yields the protein CASSRTGPLDTEAFF.

This chain joins TRBV28 and TRBJ2-5; 7 bases agree with TRBD1. J lost 4 bases, V lost 6 bases, and 5 bases had no gene match. Germline V CDR1 and CDR2: MDHEN, SYDVKM. This CDR3 has 13 residues. The CDR3 loop is CASRLGQLETQYF. The CDR3 region has the DNA TGTGCCAGCAGACTGGGACAGCTAGAGACCCAGTACTTC.

This clone has only a few counts. This chain uses TRBV28 with TRBJ1-4; TRBD1 agrees at 7 bases. J was trimmed by 8 bases and V by 5 bases; bases with no gene match: 14. Germline V gene lookup returns CDR1 MDHEN and CDR2 SYDVKM. The CDR3 totals 16 residues. The CDR3 loop reads CASSPAGGAVEEKLFF. CDR3 DNA: TGTGCCAGCAGTCCGGCAGGGGGTGCGGTAGAAGAAAAACTGTTTTTT.

V gene TRBV6-1 combines with J gene TRBJ2-2, with D maybe TRBD1 (6 bases). CDR3 length equals 13 residues. Trimming left V 3 bases short and J 7 bases short, with 9 bases between. In germline, CDR1 is MNHNS, CDR2 SASEGT. CDR3 residues: CASSERGGGELFF. Here the CDR3 DNA reads TGTGCCAGCAGTGAGAGAGGGGGCGGGGAGCTGTTTTTT.

This clone has a handful of counts. The chain uses TRBV11-2 and TRBJ2-7, with TRBD2 identical over 8 bases. The V gene's germline CDR1 is SGHAT and CDR2 FQNNGV. The CDR3 totals 16 residues. V was clipped by 5 bases and J by 2 bases; unmatched bases: 11. The DNA of the CDR3 is TGTGCCAGCAGCCTTCCCTTGGCGGGGGGTCCCTACGAGCAGTACTTC. This translates into CASSLPLAGGPYEQYF.

The genes are TRBV7-6 and TRBJ2-1; a possible D gene is TRBD2 (6 bases). Trimming stripped 7 bases from V and 4 bases from J, with 17 bases between. Germline V lookup: CDR1 SGHVS, CDR2 FNYEAQ. The CDR3 runs 15 residues. The CDR3, as DNA: TGTGCCAGCACCCCAGTCTGGGGGGAGTACAATGAGCAGTTCTTC. This gives the protein CASTPVWGEYNEQFF.

This clone is a singleton in its sample. The V and J genes are TRBV6-5 and TRBJ1-5, with TRBD1 matching 8 bases. The junction had 6 bases not matched to a gene; V was cut back by 5 bases and J by 9 bases. CDR3 length: 13 amino acids. The germline CDR1 and CDR2 sequences are MNHEY and SVGAGI. CDR3 sequence (DNA): TGTGCCAGCAGTCCCAGGGGGCGTGGGCCCCAGCATTTT. It codes for CASSPRGRGPQHF.

The V gene is TRBV5-4, the J gene TRBJ1-2, with 7 bases fitting TRBD1. The germline V gene has CDR1 SGHNT and CDR2 YYREEE (reference sequence). CDR3 length equals 15 residues. After removal of 4 bases from V and 0 bases from J, the junction contained 6 bases not matched to a gene. The CDR3 sequence: CASSPWTGTNYGYTF. The DNA of the CDR3 is TGTGCCAGCAGCCCTTGGACAGGTACTAACTATGGCTACACCTTC. The variable domain in full, completed from reference TRBV5-4 and TRBJ1-2, reads ETGVTQSPTHLIKTRGQQVTLRCSSQSGHNTVSWYQQALGQGPQFIFQYYREEENGRGNFPPRFSGLQFPNYSSELNVNALELDDSALYLCASSPWTGTNYGYTFGSGTRLTVV.

The chain is built from TRBV19 and TRBJ2-7, with 7 bases that match TRBD2. Per germline, CDR1 LNHDA and CDR2 SQIVND (reference sequence). CDR3 size: 13 residues. V trimming: 8 bases; J trimming: 1 base; junction bases outside the gene matches: 5. The CDR3 region has the DNA TGTGCCAGTTCCCCGGGAGGTTCCTACGAGCAGTACTTC. Its protein is CASSPGGSYEQYF.

This sequence joins TRBV5-4 and TRBJ1-5, with a possible D match to TRBD1 (6 bases). This CDR3 has 15 amino acids. Germline CDR1 and CDR2: SGHNT and YYREEE (reference sequence). V dropped 4 bases and J dropped 2 bases, with 13 bases sitting between them. The CDR3 loop is CASSDGGGGNQPQHF. In nucleotides, the CDR3 is TGTGCCAGCAGCGATGGAGGGGGGGGCAATCAGCCCCAGCATTTT.

This chain connects TRBV6-6 to TRBJ1-2, with a possible D match to TRBD1 (6 bases). Germline lookup yields CDR1 MNHNY and CDR2 SVGAGI (reference sequence). Trimming shortened V by 10 bases and J by 7 bases, and 16 bases separated the two germline ends. CDR3 length equals 12 residues. The CDR3 sequence is CANRGGLGGYTF. CDR3 DNA: TGTGCCAACCGCGGGGGCTTGGGTGGCTACACCTTC.

This clone showed up just a few times. The rearrangement uses TRBV6-4 and TRBJ1-5; D is unresolved. The CDR3 sequence is 15 residues long. Trimming cost V 0 bases and J 4 bases, with 10 bases left between them. Per germline, CDR1 MRHNA and CDR2 SNTAGT. The CDR3 coding sequence is TGTGCCAGCAGTGACTCAGCTGGGAGTAATCAGCCCCAGCATTTT. Translated, it gives CASSDSAGSNQPQHF.

The chain joins TRBV7-2 to TRBJ1-2; 8 bases line up with TRBD1. Germline CDR1 and CDR2: SGHTA and FQGNSA. This CDR3 spans 14 amino acids. The junction had 6 bases not matched to a gene; V was cut back by 5 bases and J by 4 bases. The DNA of the CDR3 is TGTGCCAGCAGCGCGGGACAGGAAATCTATGGCTACACCTTC. It yields the protein CASSAGQEIYGYTF.

The chain carries TRBV30 and TRBJ2-7, with 7 bases matching TRBD1. The CDR3 loop spans 14 amino acids. The V gene end was trimmed by 3 bases and the J gene end by 2 bases; junction bases not matched to a gene: 7. Germline-derived CDR1 and CDR2 are GTSNPN and SVGIG (reference sequence). The CDR3 DNA is TGTGCCTGGAGGGCCCGGGGACAGACCTACGAGCAGTACTTC. This sequence encodes CAWRARGQTYEQYF. The full variable domain, completed using reference TRBV30 and TRBJ2-7, is SQTIHQWPATLVQPVGSPLSLECTVEGTSNPNLYWYRQAAGRGLQLLFYSVGIGQISSEVPQNLSASRPQDRQFILSSKKLLLSDSGFYLCAWRARGQTYEQYFGPGTRLTVT.

This clone was seen a single time. V gene TRBV5-1 combines with J gene TRBJ2-1; 9 nucleotides match TRBD2. Trimming removed 0 bases from V and 5 bases from J; junction bases left unmatched: 3. Germline lookup yields CDR1 SGHRS and CDR2 YFSETQ. The CDR3 is 15 amino acids. CDR3 protein: CASSLVSGGNNEQFF. The CDR3 coding sequence is TGCGCCAGCAGCTTGGTGAGCGGGGGGAACAATGAGCAGTTCTTC.

This rearrangement joins TRBV6-6 to TRBJ2-5, with a possible D match to TRBD1 (6 bases). The CDR3 has 13 amino acids. Looked up from germline, CDR1 is MNHNY and CDR2 is SVGAGI (reference sequence). V was trimmed by 7 bases and J by 5 bases, leaving 14 bases between them. CDR3 DNA: TGTGCCAGCATAAGAAAGGGGGAGGAGACCCAGTACTTC. Protein product: CASIRKGEETQYF.

This chain joins TRBV28 and TRBJ2-4, with D possibly being TRBD1 (7 bases). Per germline, CDR1 MDHEN and CDR2 SYDVKM. This CDR3 comprises 15 residues. The germline V and J ends were trimmed by 5 bases and 0 bases, with 11 bases remaining between them. The CDR3 region has the DNA TGTGCCAGCAGTAGACAGGGACTAGCCAAAAACATTCAGTACTTC. It specifies CASSRQGLAKNIQYF.

The V gene is TRBV28, the J gene TRBJ2-7, with D possibly TRBD1 on 5 matching bases. The V and J ends lost 3 bases and 2 bases respectively, with 11 bases between them. Germline V CDR1 and CDR2: MDHEN, SYDVKM. This CDR3 has 14 amino acids. CDR3 in DNA: TGTGCCAGCAGTTTGTCAGGGCCCGCCTACGAGCAGTACTTC. It yields the protein CASSLSGPAYEQYF.

The J gene is TRBJ1-4, the V gene TRBV15, with D tentatively TRBD1 (5 bases). Per the germline V gene, CDR1 is LNHNV and CDR2 is YYDKDF (reference sequence). Trimming pared 0 bases from V and 4 bases from J, leaving 12 bases between. This CDR3 contains 16 residues. CDR3 residues: CATSRDRGHLNEKLFF. In DNA, the CDR3 is TGTGCCACCAGCAGAGATCGAGGACACCTTAATGAAAAACTGTTTTTT.